These 11 T cell receptor beta chains came from one sample sequenced in a study of identical twins. TCRdb passed the 5' RACE reads through MiXCR, listing each CDR3 protein once. Of around 680,000 distinct CDR3 sequences listed, over 8.5% are singletons. These data also formed part of another study, on yellow fever vaccine responses in identical twins.

Sequencing was done on a sample of PBMCs. These receptors were taken from a woman younger than 30 in good health.

The sample holds many counts of this clonotype. The chain recombines TRBV11-1 with TRBJ2-7; TRBD1 aligns across 7 bases. The CDR3 has 19 residues. Looked up from germline, CDR1 is SGHAT and CDR2 is FQDESV (reference sequence). Trimming cost V 5 bases and J 3 bases; bases outside gene matches: 22. CDR3 sequence reads: CASSTGSTGQFEVRYEQYF. CDR3 nucleotide sequence: TGTGCCAGCAGCACGGGAAGTACGGGACAGTTTGAGGTTCGCTACGAGCAGTACTTC.

This clonotype came up many times. The J gene is TRBJ2-1, the V gene TRBV18; 8 bases are shared with TRBD2. Germline-derived CDR1 and CDR2 are KGHSH and LQKENI. V lost 3 bases, J lost 5 bases, and 3 bases stayed unmatched. The CDR3 extends over 14 amino acids. DNA of the CDR3: TGTGCCAGCTCACCGGCGGGAGGAAACAATGAGCAGTTCTTC. It yields the protein CASSPAGGNNEQFF.

This chain uses TRBV7-6 with TRBJ2-2; TRBD2 aligns across 7 bases. CDR3 length: 16 amino acids. V dropped 4 bases and J dropped 3; count of bases not matched to a gene: 8. Germline lookup yields CDR1 SGHVS and CDR2 FNYEAQ. CDR3 in DNA: TGTGCCAGCAGCTCCGGCGGTAGCGGGTACACCGGGGAGCTGTTTTTT. As protein: CASSSGGSGYTGELFF.

The chain combines TRBV7-9 with TRBJ2-3; 7 positions match TRBD2. The V and J ends lost 0 bases and 2 bases, in that order; junction bases with no gene match: 5. Germline loops: CDR1 SEHNR, CDR2 FQNEAQ (reference sequence). This CDR3 comprises 16 residues. CDR3 loop: CASSLAGTTHTDTQYF. The CDR3 DNA reads as TGTGCCAGCAGCTTAGCCGGGACTACACACACAGATACGCAGTATTTT. Complete variable domain (other parts from reference TRBV7-9 and TRBJ2-3): DTGVSQNPRHKITKRGQNVTFRCDPISEHNRLYWYRQTLGQGPEFLTYFQNEAQLEKSRLLSDRFSAERPKGSFSTLEIQRTEQGDSAMYLCASSLAGTTHTDTQYFGPGTRLTVL.

V usage is TRBV6-5 and J usage is TRBJ2-5, with TRBD2 identical over 8 bases. V lost 2 bases to trimming and J lost 1 base; unmatched junction nucleotides: 0. The CDR3 extends over 14 amino acids. Germline CDR1 MNHEY, CDR2 SVGAGI. CDR3 residues: CASSYGLAQETQYF. CDR3 nucleotides: TGTGCCAGCAGTTACGGACTAGCCCAAGAGACCCAGTACTTC.

This clonotype was seen only a few times. CDR3 bases: TGTGCCAGCAGTTCGACCAAATTAACTCGAAACTACAATGAGCAGTTCTTC. Amino acids: CASSSTKLTRNYNEQFF. The chain links TRBV27 to TRBJ2-1, with no clear D. The germline V gene has CDR1 MNHEY and CDR2 SMNVEV (reference sequence). V lost 4 bases and J lost 3, with 19 bases in between. CDR3 length equals 17 residues.

In this sample, this clonotype turned up a few times. J is TRBJ1-1 and V is TRBV5-6; no reliable D call. This CDR3 contains 12 residues. Germline CDR1 is SGHDT and CDR2 is YYEEEE. V was pared by 6 bases and J by 9 bases, with 15 bases between. CDR3 nucleotides: TGTGCCAGCAATCAGCGGGGTGTTAAAGCTTTCTTT. Translating gives CASNQRGVKAFF.

The gene calls are TRBV30 and TRBJ1-1, with TRBD1 matching 8 bases. CDR3 size: 14 residues. V lost 2 bases, J lost 4 bases, and 6 bases stayed unmatched. Per germline, CDR1 GTSNPN and CDR2 SVGIG (reference sequence). CDR3 loop: CAWSPRTGSTEAFF. CDR3 coding DNA: TGTGCCTGGAGTCCCCGGACAGGGTCCACTGAAGCTTTCTTT.

At least ten counts were recorded for this clonotype. The chain has TRBV12-3 or TRBV12-4 and TRBJ2-5; no firm D call. CDR3 length: 14 residues. The ends were cut back, 2 bases at V and 0 bases at J, with 7 bases in the middle. The CDR3 DNA reads as TGTGCCAGCAGTTTAAGGGCCAACCAAGAGACCCAGTACTTC. Protein: CASSLRANQETQYF.

This clonotype appeared many times. The gene calls are TRBV5-1 and TRBJ2-7; 12 bases are a match to TRBD2. This CDR3 contains 14 residues. V shed 6 bases, J shed 6 bases, and the junction held 7 bases outside the gene matches. Germline values: CDR1 SGHRS, CDR2 YFSETQ. The CDR3 DNA reads as TGCGCCAGCACCGAGACTAGCGGGAGCCTCGAGCAGTACTTC. This sequence encodes CASTETSGSLEQYF. The full variable domain, in which reference TRBV5-1 and TRBJ2-7 provide the parts outside the CDR3, is KAGVTQTPRYLIKTRGQQVTLSCSPISGHRSVSWYQQTPGQGLQFLFEYFSETQRNKGNFPGRFSGRQFSNSRSEMNVSTLELGDSALYLCASTETSGSLEQYFGPGTRLTVT.

The gene calls are TRBV20-1 and TRBJ2-1; perhaps TRBD1 as D (6 bases). The V gene's germline CDR1 is DFQATT and CDR2 SNEGSKA (reference sequence). The germline V and J ends were trimmed by 4 bases and 5 bases, with 12 bases remaining between them. The CDR3 spans 13 residues. CDR3 amino acids: CSATWTVNNEQFF. CDR3 sequence (DNA): TGCAGTGCTACGTGGACAGTTAACAATGAGCAGTTCTTC.